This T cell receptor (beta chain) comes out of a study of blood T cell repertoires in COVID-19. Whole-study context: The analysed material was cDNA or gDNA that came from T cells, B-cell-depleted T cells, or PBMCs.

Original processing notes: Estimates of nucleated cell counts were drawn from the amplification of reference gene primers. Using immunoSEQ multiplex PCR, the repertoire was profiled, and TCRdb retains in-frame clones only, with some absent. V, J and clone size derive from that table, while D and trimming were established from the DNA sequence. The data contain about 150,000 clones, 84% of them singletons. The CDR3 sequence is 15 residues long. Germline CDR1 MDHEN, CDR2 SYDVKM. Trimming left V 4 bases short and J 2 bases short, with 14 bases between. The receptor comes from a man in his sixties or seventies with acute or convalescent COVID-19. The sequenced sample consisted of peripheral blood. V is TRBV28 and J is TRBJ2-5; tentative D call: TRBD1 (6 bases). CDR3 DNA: TGTGCCAGCAGTTCCTCCGGGACAATACAAGAGACCCAGTACTTC. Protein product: CASSSSGTIQETQYF.